This T cell receptor (beta chain) was found in a study of shared clonotypes between healthy human individuals. Adults of Caucasian background living in Nashville, Tennessee made up all donors. Using immunoSEQ multiplex PCR, the repertoire was profiled, and TCRdb retains in-frame clones only, with some absent. The data hold approximately 2.4 million clones, with under 97% observed a single time. CDR3 size: 13 residues. V was trimmed by 3 bases and J by 8 bases, leaving 16 bases between them. The germline CDR1 and CDR2 sequences are SQVTM and ANQGSEA. This sequence joins TRBV29-1 and TRBJ1-1; D may be TRBD1 (5 bases). The sample comprised naive CD4+ T cells sorted from blood. Specified subset: CD45RA+ positively selected. This clonotype originated in a man younger than 35 in good health. The CDR3: CSVDGGLRTEAFF. The CDR3 region has the DNA TGCAGCGTTGATGGGGGGTTACGGACCGAAGCTTTCTTT.